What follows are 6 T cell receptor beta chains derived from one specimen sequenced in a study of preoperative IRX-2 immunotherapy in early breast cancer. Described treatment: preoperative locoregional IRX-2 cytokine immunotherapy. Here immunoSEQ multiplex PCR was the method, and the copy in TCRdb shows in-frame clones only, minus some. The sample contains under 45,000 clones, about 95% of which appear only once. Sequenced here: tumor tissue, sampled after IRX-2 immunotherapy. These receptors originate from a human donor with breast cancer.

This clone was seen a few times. The CDR3 DNA is TGTGCCAGTACCCTATTTGGGGAGCTGTTTTTT. Protein sequence: CASTLFGELFF. The chain has TRBV19 and TRBJ2-2; D unresolved. The CDR3 runs 11 residues. V was shortened by 7 bases and J by 8 bases, with 8 bases between the two germline ends. In germline, CDR1 is LNHDA, CDR2 SQIVND (reference sequence).

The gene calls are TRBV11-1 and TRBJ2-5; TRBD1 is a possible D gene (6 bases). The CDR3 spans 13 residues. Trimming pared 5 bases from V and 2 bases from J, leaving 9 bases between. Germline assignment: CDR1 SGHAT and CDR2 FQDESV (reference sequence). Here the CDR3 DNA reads TGTGCCAGCAGCCGACAGGAGCAAGAGACCCAGTACTTC. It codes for CASSRQEQETQYF.

This CDR3 reads CSAGLAGTGELFF. DNA for the CDR3: TGCAGCGCTGGACTAGCCGGCACCGGGGAGCTGTTTTTT. The V and J genes are TRBV29-1 and TRBJ2-2, with TRBD2 matching over 8 bases. Looked up from germline, CDR1 is SQVTM and CDR2 is ANQGSEA. CDR3 length: 13 residues. J lost 4 bases, V lost 7 bases, and 5 bases had no gene match.

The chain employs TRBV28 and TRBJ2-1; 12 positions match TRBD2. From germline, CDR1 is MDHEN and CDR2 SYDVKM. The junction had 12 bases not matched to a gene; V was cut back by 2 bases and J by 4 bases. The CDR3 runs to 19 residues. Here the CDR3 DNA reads TGTGCCAGCAGTTTAAGGCGACTAGCGGGAGCCCTACCTTACAATGAGCAGTTCTTC. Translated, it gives CASSLRRLAGALPYNEQFF.

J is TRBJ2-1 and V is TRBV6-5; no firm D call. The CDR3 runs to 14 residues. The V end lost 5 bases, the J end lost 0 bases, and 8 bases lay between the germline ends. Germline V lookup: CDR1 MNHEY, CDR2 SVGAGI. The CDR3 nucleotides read TGTGCCAGCAGTCCGGTCTTCTCCTACAATGAGCAGTTCTTC. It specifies CASSPVFSYNEQFF.

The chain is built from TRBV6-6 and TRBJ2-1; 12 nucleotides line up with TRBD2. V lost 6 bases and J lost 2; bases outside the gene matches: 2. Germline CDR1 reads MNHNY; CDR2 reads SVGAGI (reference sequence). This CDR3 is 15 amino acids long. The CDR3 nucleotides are TGTGCCAGCAGGCGGACTAGCGGGGCCTACAATGAGCAGTTCTTC. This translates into CASRRTSGAYNEQFF.